This T cell receptor beta chain was profiled in a study of glioma-infiltrating T cells after dendritic cell vaccination. Only in-frame clones appear in the TCRdb table, and some are missing; sequencing was by immunoSEQ multiplex PCR. The data contain about 49,000 clones, less than 90% of them singletons. The receptor comes from a human donor with glioblastoma. Sequencing used blood, obtained before dendritic cell vaccination.

The CDR3 bases are TGCGCCAGCAGCCCGGGGACAGGGGGAGAATCACCCCTCCACTTT. This translates into CASSPGTGGESPLHF. V is TRBV5-1 and J is TRBJ1-6; the match to TRBD1 covers 11 bases. The CDR3 spans 15 residues. Trimming cost V 4 bases and J 10 bases; bases outside gene matches: 7. Germline V gene lookup returns CDR1 SGHRS and CDR2 YFSETQ.